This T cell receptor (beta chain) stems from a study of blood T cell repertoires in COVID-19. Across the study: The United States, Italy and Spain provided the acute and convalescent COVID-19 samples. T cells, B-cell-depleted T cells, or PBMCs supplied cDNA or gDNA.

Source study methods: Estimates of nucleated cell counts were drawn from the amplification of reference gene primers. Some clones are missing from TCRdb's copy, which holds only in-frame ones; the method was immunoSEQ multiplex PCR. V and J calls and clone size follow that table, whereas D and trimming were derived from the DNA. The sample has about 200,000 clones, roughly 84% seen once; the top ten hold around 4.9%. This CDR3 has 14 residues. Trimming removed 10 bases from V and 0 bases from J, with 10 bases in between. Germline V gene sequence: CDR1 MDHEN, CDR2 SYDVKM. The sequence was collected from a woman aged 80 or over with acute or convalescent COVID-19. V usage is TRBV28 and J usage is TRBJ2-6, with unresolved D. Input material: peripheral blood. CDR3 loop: CATPTTSGANVLTF. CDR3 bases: TGTGCCACTCCGACAACCTCTGGGGCCAACGTCCTGACTTTC.